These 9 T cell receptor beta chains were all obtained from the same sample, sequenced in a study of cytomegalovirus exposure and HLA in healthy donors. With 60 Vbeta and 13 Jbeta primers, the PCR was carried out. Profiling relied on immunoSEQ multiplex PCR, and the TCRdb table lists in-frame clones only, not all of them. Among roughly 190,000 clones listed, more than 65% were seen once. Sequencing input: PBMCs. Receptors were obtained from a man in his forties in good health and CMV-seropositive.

The CDR3 here is CASSPDRINSYEQYF. In DNA form, the CDR3 reads TGTGCCAGCAGCCCTGACAGGATCAACTCCTACGAGCAGTACTTC. J is TRBJ2-7 and V is TRBV7-8; a weak D match, TRBD1 (6 bases). V gave up 5 bases and J gave up 0 bases, with 14 bases separating them. Germline V CDR1 and CDR2: SGHVS, FQNEAQ. The CDR3 runs to 15 residues.

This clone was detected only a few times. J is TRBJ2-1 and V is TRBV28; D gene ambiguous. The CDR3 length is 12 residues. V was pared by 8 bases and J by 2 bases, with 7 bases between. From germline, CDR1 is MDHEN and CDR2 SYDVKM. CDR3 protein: CASGGTYNEQFF. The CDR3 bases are TGTGCCAGCGGCGGAACCTACAATGAGCAGTTCTTC.

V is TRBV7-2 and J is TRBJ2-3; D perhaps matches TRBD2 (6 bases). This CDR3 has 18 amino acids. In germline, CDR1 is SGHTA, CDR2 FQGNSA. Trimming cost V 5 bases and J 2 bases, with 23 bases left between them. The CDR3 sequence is CASSTHRTGVSDTDTQYF. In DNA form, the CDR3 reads TGTGCCAGCAGCACTCATAGGACGGGGGTATCTGACACAGATACGCAGTATTTT.

This CDR3 is CASSPPNGYNEQFF. CDR3 nucleotide sequence: TGCGCCAGCAGCCCACCGAACGGCTACAATGAGCAGTTCTTC. The V call is TRBV5-1, the J call TRBJ2-1, with no clear D. The germline gives CDR1 SGHRS, CDR2 YFSETQ. The CDR3 is 14 amino acids. Trimming pared 4 bases from V and 3 bases from J, leaving 11 bases between.

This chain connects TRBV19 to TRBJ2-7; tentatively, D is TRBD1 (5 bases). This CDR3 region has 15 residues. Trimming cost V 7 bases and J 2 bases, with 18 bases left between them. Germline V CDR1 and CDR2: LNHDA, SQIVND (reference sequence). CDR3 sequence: CASTPRTGDTYEQYF. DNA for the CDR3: TGTGCCAGTACTCCCCGCACAGGTGACACCTACGAGCAGTACTTC.

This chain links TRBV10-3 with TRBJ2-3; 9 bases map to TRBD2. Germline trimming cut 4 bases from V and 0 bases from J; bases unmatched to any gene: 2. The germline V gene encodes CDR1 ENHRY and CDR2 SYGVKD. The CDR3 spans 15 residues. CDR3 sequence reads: CAISGTSVSTDTQYF. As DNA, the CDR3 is TGTGCCATCAGTGGGACTAGCGTGAGCACAGATACGCAGTATTTT.

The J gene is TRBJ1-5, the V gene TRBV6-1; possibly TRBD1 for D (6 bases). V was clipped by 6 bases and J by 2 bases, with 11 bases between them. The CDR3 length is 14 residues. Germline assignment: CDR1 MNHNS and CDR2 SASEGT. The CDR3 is CASRGRGGNQPQHF. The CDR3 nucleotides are TGTGCCAGCAGAGGGAGGGGGGGCAATCAGCCCCAGCATTTT.

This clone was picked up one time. This CDR3 reads CASSQLAGGPEQFF. The CDR3 nucleotides are TGTGCCAGCAGCCAACTAGCGGGGGGCCCGGAGCAGTTCTTC. This rearrangement joins TRBV7-6 to TRBJ2-1; TRBD2 agrees at 12 bases. V shed 5 bases and J 10 bases; nucleotides not matched to a gene: 6. The CDR3 runs to 14 residues. CDR1 and CDR2 from the germline V gene are SGHVS and FNYEAQ. The whole variable domain, remainder taken from reference TRBV7-6 and TRBJ2-1, is GAGVSQSPRYKVTKRGQDVALRCDPISGHVSLYWYRQALGQGPEFLTYFNYEAQQDKSGLPNDRFSAERPEGSISTLTIQRTEQRDSAMYRCASSQLAGGPEQFFGPGTRLTVL.

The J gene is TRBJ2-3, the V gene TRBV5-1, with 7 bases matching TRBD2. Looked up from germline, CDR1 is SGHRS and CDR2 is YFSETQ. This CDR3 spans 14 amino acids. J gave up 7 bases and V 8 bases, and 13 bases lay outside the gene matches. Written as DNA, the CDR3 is TGCGCCAGTTCGGGACTATCAGGTCCATATACGCAGTATTTT. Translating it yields CASSGLSGPYTQYF.